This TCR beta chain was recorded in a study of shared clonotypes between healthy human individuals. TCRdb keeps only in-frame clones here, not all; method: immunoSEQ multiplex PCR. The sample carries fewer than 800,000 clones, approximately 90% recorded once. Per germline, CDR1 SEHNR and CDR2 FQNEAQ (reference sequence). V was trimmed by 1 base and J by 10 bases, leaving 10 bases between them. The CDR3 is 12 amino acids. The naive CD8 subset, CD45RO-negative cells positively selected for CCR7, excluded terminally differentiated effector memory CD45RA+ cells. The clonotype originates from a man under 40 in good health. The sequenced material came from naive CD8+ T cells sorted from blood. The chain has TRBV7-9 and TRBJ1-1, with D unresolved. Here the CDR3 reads CASSLEGDGAFF. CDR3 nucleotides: TGTGCCAGCAGCTTAGAAGGAGATGGAGCTTTCTTT.